A selection of T cell receptor beta chains follows, all from one sample in a study of cytomegalovirus exposure and HLA in healthy donors. The repertoire was sequenced with immunoSEQ multiplex PCR; TCRdb's copy has only in-frame clones and lacks some. The table lists approximately 52,000 clones. The sample comprised PBMCs. These receptors were taken from a woman aged 60-75 years in good health and CMV-seropositive. Both conserved end residues are part of each CDR3. The D gene is left open where the match is weak. Clone sizes are given selectively: once, few, many, or a class where the clone is expanded.

V,size,J,D,DNA,CDR3
TRBV7-2,NA,TRBJ1-1,NA,TGTGCCAGCAGCCCAGGGATCGGAGGGACTGAAGCTTTCTTT,CASSPGIGGTEAFF
TRBV2,NA,TRBJ2-7,NA,TGTGCCAGCAGTGCCCCCGGTTCCGGGGTAGGGCTTATCTACGAGCAGTACTTC,CASSAPGSGVGLIYEQYF
TRBV27,NA,TRBJ1-5,TRBD1,TGTGCCAGCAGGGTCGGACAGGTCAATCAGCCCCAGCATTTT,CASRVGQVNQPQHF
TRBV15,NA,TRBJ2-3,NA,TGTGCCACCAGCAGAGCGGGGGTCGAAGCAGGTACGCAGTATTTT,CATSRAGVEAGTQYF
TRBV11-2,NA,TRBJ2-7,NA,TGTGCCAGCAGCTCCTCACAGGGTTACGAGCAGTACTTC,CASSSSQGYEQYF
TRBV9,NA,TRBJ1-1,TRBD1,TGTGCCAGCAGCGTAATTCCAGGGGGCGGGAACACTGAAGCTTTCTTT,CASSVIPGGGNTEAFF
TRBV9,NA,TRBJ2-1,NA,TGTGCCAGCGGCGTGGGCAGGGCGGCCAATGAGCAGTTCTTC,CASGVGRAANEQFF
TRBV29-1,NA,TRBJ1-4,TRBD1,TGCAGCGCGGCGACAGGGGCCGGTGAAAAACTGTTTTTT,CSAATGAGEKLFF
TRBV11-2,NA,TRBJ2-1,TRBD2,TGTGCCAGCAGCTTAGAGAGTTTTAGCGGGGGGGCCCATGAGCAGTTCTTC,CASSLESFSGGAHEQFF
TRBV4-1,NA,TRBJ2-2,NA,TGCGCCAGCAGCCAAGTGAACACCGATAACACCGGGGAGCTGTTTTTT,CASSQVNTDNTGELFF
TRBV7-2,NA,TRBJ1-6,NA,TGTGCCAGCAGCTTACTGAGCTCCTATAATTCACCCCTCCACTTT,CASSLLSSYNSPLHF
TRBV27,NA,TRBJ1-2,NA,TGTGCCAGCAGTACCCACAGGGCTAGCCCCTATGGCTACACCTTC,CASSTHRASPYGYTF
TRBV5-1,NA,TRBJ2-5,NA,TGCGCCAGCAGTTACTCTTTTAAGACAGTCCCCCAAGAGACCCAGTACTTC,CASSYSFKTVPQETQYF
TRBV28,NA,TRBJ2-7,NA,TGTGCCAGCAGTCGCAGGGGTTTCGACGTAGGGCAGTACTTC,CASSRRGFDVGQYF
TRBV6-1,NA,TRBJ2-7,NA,TGTGCCAGCGATCAGGGGTACGAGCAGTACTTC,CASDQGYEQYF
TRBV19,NA,TRBJ2-2,TRBD1,TGTGCCAGTAGTAAGACAGGGGGGAACACCGGGGAGCTGTTTTTT,CASSKTGGNTGELFF
TRBV7-8,NA,TRBJ2-5,NA,TGTGCCAGCAGCGGGGGCCGGGGAGAGACCCAGTACTTC,CASSGGRGETQYF
TRBV6-6,NA,TRBJ2-7,TRBD2,TGTGCCAGCAGTTTTCCGGGGGGGGCCTACGAGCAGTACTTC,CASSFPGGAYEQYF
TRBV7-9,NA,TRBJ2-7,NA,TGTGCCAGCACTTCGGAGTCCCCCTACGAGCAGTACTTC,CASTSESPYEQYF
TRBV9,NA,TRBJ2-7,NA,TGTGCCAGCAGCGTTTGGATGCAGGGGCCCCCGTACGAGCAGTACTTC,CASSVWMQGPPYEQYF
TRBV5-4,NA,TRBJ1-2,NA,TGTGCCAGCAGCTTGCCCAGGGCGCATGGCTACACCTTC,CASSLPRAHGYTF
TRBV27,NA,TRBJ2-5,TRBD2,TGTGCCAGCAGTTTGTCGACTAGCGGGGGCCCTAAGGGGGCCCAGTACTTC,CASSLSTSGGPKGAQYF
TRBV6-1,NA,TRBJ2-5,NA,TGTGCCAGCAGTCCAGGTCCGCAAGGGACCCAGTACTTC,CASSPGPQGTQYF
TRBV5-1,NA,TRBJ2-1,TRBD1,TGCGCCAGCACTACCGGACAGGGGCAGGAGGAGCAGTTCTTC,CASTTGQGQEEQFF
TRBV5-6,NA,TRBJ1-5,NA,TGCGCCAGCAGCCGACGGACGGAGCGGCGCAATCAGCCCCAGCATTTT,CASSRRTERRNQPQHF
TRBV4-2,NA,TRBJ1-5,TRBD1,TGTGCCAGCAGCCAAGATGGTCGGCAGGGGACAGGTCAGCCCCAGCATTTT,CASSQDGRQGTGQPQHF
TRBV18,NA,TRBJ1-2,NA,TGTGCCAGCTCACCCCGGGAGGGGAACTATGGCTACACCTTC,CASSPREGNYGYTF
TRBV6-1,NA,TRBJ2-7,TRBD2,TGTGCCAGCAGGGGGGGGACCTTAGGGGAGCAGTACTTC,CASRGGTLGEQYF
TRBV10-3,NA,TRBJ1-1,TRBD1,TGTGCCATCAGTGACAGACAGGGGGCGCGTACTGAAGCTTTCTTT,CAISDRQGARTEAFF
TRBV18,NA,TRBJ2-1,TRBD1,TGTGCCAGCTCACCACGGGGGGAGACAGGGGTCAACAATGAGCAGTTCTTC,CASSPRGETGVNNEQFF
TRBV10-3,NA,TRBJ2-5,NA,TGTGCCACCTCATCGGGGACTCAAGAGACCCAGTACTTC,CATSSGTQETQYF
TRBV6-1,NA,TRBJ2-2,NA,TGTGCCAGCAGAGCACAGGGAACCGGGGAGCTGTTTTTT,CASRAQGTGELFF
TRBV5-1,NA,TRBJ1-1,NA,TGCGCCAGCAGCCCCGACGGGGGTCAGAACACTGAAGCTTTCTTT,CASSPDGGQNTEAFF
TRBV11-3,NA,TRBJ2-7,TRBD1,TGTGCCAGCAGCCCCGGGACAGCTAACACCTACGAGCAGTACTTC,CASSPGTANTYEQYF
TRBV4-3,NA,TRBJ2-3,TRBD2,TGCGCCAGCAGCCAAGATCATGAGCGGGGGGCAGATACGCAGTATTTT,CASSQDHERGADTQYF
TRBV5-1,NA,TRBJ2-7,TRBD1,TGCGCCAGCAGCCACGGGACAGGGGGCTTAGGTGAGCAGTACTTC,CASSHGTGGLGEQYF
TRBV4-1,NA,TRBJ1-2,TRBD1,TGCGCCAGCAGCCAAGCGGGGGCAGGGGGTGGGTATGGCTACACCTTC,CASSQAGAGGGYGYTF
TRBV4-1,NA,TRBJ2-3,NA,TGCGCCAGCAGCCAAGAGGTGGCGGGGTTCAATACGCAGTATTTT,CASSQEVAGFNTQYF
TRBV19,NA,TRBJ1-5,NA,TGTGCCAGTAGTATAGTTCAGAATAGCAATCAGCCCCAGCATTTT,CASSIVQNSNQPQHF
TRBV2,NA,TRBJ1-1,TRBD1,TGTGCCACCGAGAACCCAGGGGGCCGGGGTCTGGAAGCTTTCTTT,CATENPGGRGLEAFF
TRBV2,NA,TRBJ1-2,NA,TGTGCCAGCAGTGAAGATGGTGCAGGGGCCAGTGGCTACACCTTC,CASSEDGAGASGYTF
TRBV19,NA,TRBJ1-1,NA,TGTGCCAGTAGTAGGAGGGAGGGGAACACTGAAGCTTTCTTT,CASSRREGNTEAFF
TRBV5-1,NA,TRBJ1-3,NA,TGCGCCAGCAGCTTCGCCGGAGCCCCGGGAAACACCATATATTTT,CASSFAGAPGNTIYF
TRBV6-1,NA,TRBJ1-2,NA,TGTGCCAGCAGTGAAAGTCGGGGAGGCTACACCTTC,CASSESRGGYTF
TRBV11-2,NA,TRBJ2-2,NA,TGTGCCAGCAGCTTAGTAGCCACCGGGGAGCTGTTTTTT,CASSLVATGELFF
TRBV7-9,NA,TRBJ2-2,NA,TGTGCCAGCAGGTTATCAGGAACCGGGGAGCTGTTTTTT,CASRLSGTGELFF
TRBV5-1,NA,TRBJ2-3,NA,TGCGCCAGCAGCTCCCTTGGGCGGGGTTCTAGCACAGATACGCAGTATTTT,CASSSLGRGSSTDTQYF
TRBV6-4,NA,TRBJ1-6,NA,TGTGCCAGCAGTGACGCTGGGACACCCAATTCACCCCTCCACTTT,CASSDAGTPNSPLHF
TRBV18,NA,TRBJ2-2,TRBD1,TGTGCCAGCTCATCTCAGGGGGCATCCGGGGAGCTGTTTTTT,CASSSQGASGELFF
TRBV18,NA,TRBJ2-2,NA,TGTGCCAGCTCACAGGCGGCAGGGACCGGGGAGCTGTTTTTT,CASSQAAGTGELFF
TRBV18,medium-sized,TRBJ1-1,NA,TGTGCCAGCTCACCACGTCCGGGTGTGGACACTGAAGCTTTCTTT,CASSPRPGVDTEAFF
TRBV5-6,NA,TRBJ2-7,NA,TGTGCCAGCAGCTTTGGGACATCGACCTACGAGCAGTACTTC,CASSFGTSTYEQYF
TRBV7-2,NA,TRBJ2-1,NA,TGTGCCAGCAGCTTACCGGAGTTAAATGAGCAGTTCTTC,CASSLPELNEQFF
TRBV10-3,NA,TRBJ2-5,NA,TGTGCCATCAGCCCTCAGGGGACCCAAGAGACCCAGTACTTC,CAISPQGTQETQYF
TRBV15,NA,TRBJ2-7,TRBD1,TGTGCCACCAGCAGAGATCGTATCGGGACAGGGGAAGTCTACGAGCAGTACTTC,CATSRDRIGTGEVYEQYF
TRBV7-9,NA,TRBJ2-1,NA,TGTGCCAGCAGCCCCTCCCGGGGTGAGCAGTTCTTC,CASSPSRGEQFF
TRBV6-4,NA,TRBJ2-1,NA,TGTGCCAGCAGTGACTCTAGCGGCTCCTACAATGAGCAGTTCTTC,CASSDSSGSYNEQFF
TRBV18,NA,TRBJ1-1,TRBD1,TGTGCCAGCTCACAGGGGACAGGGGTTAACACTGAAGCTTTCTTT,CASSQGTGVNTEAFF
TRBV18,NA,TRBJ1-1,TRBD1,TGTGCCAGCTCACCACTGGGCCTAGGGGGCGGCATGAACACTGAAGCTTTCTTT,CASSPLGLGGGMNTEAFF